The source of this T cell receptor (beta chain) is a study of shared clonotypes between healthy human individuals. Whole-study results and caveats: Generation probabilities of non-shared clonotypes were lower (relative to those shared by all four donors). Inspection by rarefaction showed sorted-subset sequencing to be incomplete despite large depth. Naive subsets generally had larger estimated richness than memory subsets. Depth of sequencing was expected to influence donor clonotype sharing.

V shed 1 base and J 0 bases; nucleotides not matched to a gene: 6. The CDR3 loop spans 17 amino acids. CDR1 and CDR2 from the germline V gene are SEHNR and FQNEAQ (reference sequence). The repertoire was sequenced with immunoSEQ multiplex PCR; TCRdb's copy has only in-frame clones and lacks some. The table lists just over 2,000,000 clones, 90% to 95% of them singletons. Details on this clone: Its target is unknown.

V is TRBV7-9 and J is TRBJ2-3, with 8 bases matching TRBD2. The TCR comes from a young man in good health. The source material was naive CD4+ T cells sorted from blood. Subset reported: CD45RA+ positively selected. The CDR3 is CASSLGFQRESTDTQYF. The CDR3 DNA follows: TGTGCCAGCAGCTTAGGATTCCAGCGGGAGAGCACAGATACGCAGTATTTT. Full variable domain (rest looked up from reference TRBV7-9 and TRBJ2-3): DTGVSQNPRHKITKRGQNVTFRCDPISEHNRLYWYRQTLGQGPEFLTYFQNEAQLEKSRLLSDRFSAERPKGSFSTLEIQRTEQGDSAMYLCASSLGFQRESTDTQYFGPGTRLTVL.